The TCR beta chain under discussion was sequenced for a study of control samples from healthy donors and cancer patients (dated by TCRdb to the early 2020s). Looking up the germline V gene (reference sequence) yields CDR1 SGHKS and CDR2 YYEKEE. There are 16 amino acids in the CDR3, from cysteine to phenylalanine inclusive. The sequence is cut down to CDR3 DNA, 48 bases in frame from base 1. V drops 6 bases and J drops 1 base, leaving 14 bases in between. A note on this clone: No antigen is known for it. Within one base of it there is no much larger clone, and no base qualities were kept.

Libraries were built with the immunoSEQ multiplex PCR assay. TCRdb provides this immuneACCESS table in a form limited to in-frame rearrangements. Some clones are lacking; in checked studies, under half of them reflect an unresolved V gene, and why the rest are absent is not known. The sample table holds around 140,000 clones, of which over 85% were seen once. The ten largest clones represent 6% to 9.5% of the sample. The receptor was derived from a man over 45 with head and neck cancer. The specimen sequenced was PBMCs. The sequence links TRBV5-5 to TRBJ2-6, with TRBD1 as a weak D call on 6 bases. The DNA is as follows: TGTGCCAGCACAATACAGGGCGGGTCTGGGGCCAACGTCCTGACTTTC. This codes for CASTIQGGSGANVLTF.